The entry below gives a single T cell receptor (beta chain) sequence along with its context. This specimen belongs to a study of blood T cell repertoires in COVID-19. Per germline, CDR1 SGDLS and CDR2 YYNGEE. The J segment lost 7 bases and the V segment lost 3 bases, leaving 10 bases of the junction unmatched. This CDR3 contains 15 residues. Clones were read by immunoSEQ multiplex PCR, and TCRdb kept only the in-frame ones, dropping some. Of some 400,000 clones in the sample, 85% to 90% are singletons; the top ten hold around 7%. The sequence came from a man younger than 35 with active or convalescent COVID-19. J is TRBJ2-1 and V is TRBV9, with 7 bases identical to TRBD2. Material for sequencing was peripheral blood. CDR3 amino acids: CASSAGSWGGNEQFF. The CDR3 coding sequence is TGTGCCAGCAGCGCCGGGAGTTGGGGGGGTAATGAGCAGTTCTTC.